This T cell receptor beta chain stems from a study of T cell responses to AZD1222 COVID-19 vaccine. General observations from the study: Recipients of two AZD1222 doses showed rising Spike-specific TCR breadth and depth.

The study pooled second doses at about 4 or about 12 weeks. This clone ranks as medium-sized. Its antigen remains unidentified. This CDR3 region has 14 residues. Trimming removed 1 base at V and 1 base at J, with 7 bases between. Germline V gene sequence: CDR1 SGHTA, CDR2 FQGNSA. Assay: immunoSEQ multiplex PCR; the TCRdb copy retains only in-frame clones and omits some. Found here are about 140,000 clones, 92% of them singletons; the top ten hold over 8.5%. The sample here was peripheral blood, taken 28 days after the second AZD1222 dose. The sequence derives from an adult who received the AZD1222 COVID-19 vaccine. The chain joins TRBV7-2 to TRBJ1-1; D not certain. CDR3 nucleotide sequence: TGTGCCAGCAGCTTAGGAGCTGAGAACACTGAAGCTTTCTTT. Protein product: CASSLGAENTEAFF.